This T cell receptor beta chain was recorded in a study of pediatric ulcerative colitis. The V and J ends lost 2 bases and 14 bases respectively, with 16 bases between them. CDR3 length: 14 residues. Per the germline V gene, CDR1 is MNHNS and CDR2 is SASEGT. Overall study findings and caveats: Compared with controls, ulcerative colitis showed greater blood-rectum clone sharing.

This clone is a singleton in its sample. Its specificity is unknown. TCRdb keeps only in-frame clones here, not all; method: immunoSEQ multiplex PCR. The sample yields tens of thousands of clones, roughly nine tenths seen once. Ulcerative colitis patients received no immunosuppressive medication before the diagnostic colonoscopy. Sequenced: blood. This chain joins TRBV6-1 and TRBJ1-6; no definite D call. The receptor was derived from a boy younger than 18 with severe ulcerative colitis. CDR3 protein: CASSETLQTITLHF. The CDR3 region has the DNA TGTGCCAGCAGTGAAACCCTTCAGACGATTACCCTCCACTTT.